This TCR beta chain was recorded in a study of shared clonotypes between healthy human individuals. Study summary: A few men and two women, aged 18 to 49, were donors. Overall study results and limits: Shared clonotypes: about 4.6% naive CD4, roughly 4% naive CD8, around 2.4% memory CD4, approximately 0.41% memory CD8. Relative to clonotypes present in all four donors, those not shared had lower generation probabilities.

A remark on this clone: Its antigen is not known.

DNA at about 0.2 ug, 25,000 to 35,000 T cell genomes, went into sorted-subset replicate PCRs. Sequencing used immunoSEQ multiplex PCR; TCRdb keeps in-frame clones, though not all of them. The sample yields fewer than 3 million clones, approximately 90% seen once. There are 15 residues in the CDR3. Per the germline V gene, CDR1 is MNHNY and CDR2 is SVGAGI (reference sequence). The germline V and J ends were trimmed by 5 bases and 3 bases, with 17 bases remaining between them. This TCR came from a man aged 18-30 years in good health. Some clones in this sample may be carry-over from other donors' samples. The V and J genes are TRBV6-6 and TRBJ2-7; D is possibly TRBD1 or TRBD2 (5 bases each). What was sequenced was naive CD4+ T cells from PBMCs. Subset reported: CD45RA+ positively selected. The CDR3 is CASSRSMGVSYEQYF. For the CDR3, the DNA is TGTGCCAGCAGTCGCTCGATGGGGGTTAGCTACGAGCAGTACTTC.